The 17 T cell receptor beta chains in this list originate from one sample, sequenced in a study of spatial heterogeneity in lung cancer. Time point noted: sample taken at primary tumor resection. Whole RNA was taken from tumor, nontumor lung or frozen PBMC; it was then sequenced unsorted. TCRdb independently ran MiXCR on the 5' RACE reads; one entry per CDR3 protein. The table lists tens of thousands of distinct CDR3 sequences, about 12% of them singletons. The material was PBMCs, obtained at surgery. All receptors derive from a male donor with early-stage non-small cell lung cancer.

In this sample, this clonotype turned up a few times. The CDR3 DNA reads TGTGCCAGTAGTATTAGGGACAGTTACTCCTACAATGAGCAGTTCTTC. It specifies CASSIRDSYSYNEQFF. The J gene is TRBJ2-1, the V gene TRBV19, with TRBD1 matching 7 bases. J was trimmed by 0 bases and V by 3 bases; bases with no gene match: 5. Germline V gene data show CDR1 as LNHDA and CDR2 as SQIVND (reference sequence). The length of the CDR3 is 16 residues. The whole variable domain, filled in from reference TRBV19 and TRBJ2-1, reads DGGITQSPKYLFRKEGQNVTLSCEQNLNHDAMYWYRQDPGQGLRLIYYSQIVNDFQKGDIAEGYSVSREKKESFPLTVTSAQKNPTAFYLCASSIRDSYSYNEQFFGPGTRLTVL.

J is TRBJ1-5 and V is TRBV20-1; D uncertain. V dropped 5 bases and J dropped 0 bases, with 11 bases sitting between them. The CDR3 is made up of 14 amino acids. Germline V gene sequence: CDR1 DFQATT, CDR2 SNEGSKA (reference sequence). CDR3 DNA sequence: TGCAGTGCTTCCGGGGTCTATAGCAATCAGCCCCAGCATTTT. This gives the protein CSASGVYSNQPQHF.

The genes are TRBV4-1 and TRBJ1-2; D is undetermined. The CDR3 runs to 16 residues. The ends were cut back, 1 base at V and 3 bases at J, with 15 bases in the middle. The V gene's germline CDR1 is MGHRA and CDR2 YSYEKL. This CDR3 reads CASSQGLGLEDYGYTF. The DNA of the CDR3 is TGCGCCAGCAGCCAAGGCTTAGGGTTGGAAGACTATGGCTACACCTTC.

The rearrangement links TRBV28 to TRBJ2-7; TRBD1 matches at 10 bases. The CDR3 runs to 16 residues. The germline V gene has CDR1 MDHEN and CDR2 SYDVKM. J gave up 2 bases and V 6 bases, and 10 bases lay outside the gene matches. The CDR3 nucleotides read TGTGCCAGCAGCTATATCGTAGGACAGGGGGCCTACGAGCAGTACTTC. Its translation: CASSYIVGQGAYEQYF.

This sequence joins TRBV19 and TRBJ2-3, with unresolved D. The germline V gene encodes CDR1 LNHDA and CDR2 SQIVND (reference sequence). The V end lost 9 bases, the J end lost 4 bases, and 8 bases lay between the germline ends. The CDR3 is made up of 11 amino acids. The CDR3: CASDAADTQYF. CDR3 bases: TGTGCCAGCGACGCGGCAGATACGCAGTATTTT.

For the CDR3, the DNA is TGTGCCAGCAGCCAAGGGAACACACAGGGTAGATTCTATGGCTACACCTTC. Its protein is CASSQGNTQGRFYGYTF. The rearrangement uses TRBV4-2 and TRBJ1-2; a weak D match, TRBD1 (6 bases). Trimming took 1 base from V and 4 from J, leaving 19 bases between them. The CDR3 is 17 amino acids. The germline gives CDR1 LGHNA, CDR2 YNFKEQ.

This clonotype was counted many times. The J gene is TRBJ2-7, the V gene TRBV15; D is unresolved. The V gene's germline CDR1 is LNHNV and CDR2 YYDKDF (reference sequence). This CDR3 is 13 amino acids long. Trimming cost V 3 bases and J 4 bases, with 10 bases left between them. DNA for the CDR3: TGTGCCACCAGCAGGGAACCGAGTTACGAGCAGTACTTC. Translated: CATSREPSYEQYF.

The rearrangement uses TRBV7-3 and TRBJ1-1, with D perhaps TRBD1 (6 bases). The CDR3 is 13 residues long. Germline values: CDR1 SGHTA, CDR2 FQGTGA. The V gene lost 2 bases and the J gene lost 3 bases, with 7 bases spanning the gap. For the CDR3, the DNA is TGTGCCAGCAGCTTATACAGGGACACTGAAGCTTTCTTT. Protein product: CASSLYRDTEAFF.

This clonotype showed up just a few times. The genes are TRBV4-1 and TRBJ2-7; 11 bases map to TRBD2. This CDR3 is 16 amino acids long. Looked up from germline, CDR1 is MGHRA and CDR2 is YSYEKL. J was trimmed by 3 bases and V by 1 base; bases with no gene match: 5. The CDR3 region is CASSQGPSGGIYEQYF. Here the CDR3 DNA reads TGCGCCAGCAGCCAAGGCCCTAGCGGGGGGATCTACGAGCAGTACTTC.

The sample holds a few counts of this clonotype. The chain combines TRBV5-1 with TRBJ2-3; D possibly corresponds to TRBD2 (6 bases). Trimming removed 2 bases at V and 1 base at J, with 8 bases between. The CDR3 length is 14 residues. CDR1 and CDR2 (germline): SGHRS, YFSETQ. CDR3 nucleotide sequence: TGCGCCAGCAGCTTTGGCGGGGGCACAGATACGCAGTATTTT. Amino acid sequence: CASSFGGGTDTQYF.

This clonotype was found a few times. This chain joins TRBV20-1 and TRBJ2-7; D is unclear. Trimming took 0 bases from V and 2 from J, leaving 8 bases between them. Germline CDR1 reads DFQATT; CDR2 reads SNEGSKA (reference sequence). There are 13 residues in the CDR3. CDR3 sequence (DNA): TGCAGTGCTAGAGATCCGGGCCCCTACGAGCAGTACTTC. Protein product: CSARDPGPYEQYF.

This clonotype was counted at least ten times. The gene calls are TRBV9 and TRBJ2-7; D may match TRBD1 or TRBD2 (5 bases each). The CDR3 length is 15 residues. Trimming left V 1 base short and J 3 bases short, with 14 bases between. Germline V gene data show CDR1 as SGDLS and CDR2 as YYNGEE. The CDR3 DNA follows: TGTGCCAGCAGCGTAACTCCGGGGCCGGGCTACGAGCAGTACTTC. Encoded protein: CASSVTPGPGYEQYF.

The table lists this clonotype with a few counts. The CDR3 sequence: CAWTDRDNQPQHF. As DNA, the CDR3 is TGTGCCTGGACTGACAGGGACAATCAGCCCCAGCATTTT. This chain uses TRBV30 with TRBJ1-5, with 7 positions matching TRBD1. V trimming: 4 bases; J trimming: 3 bases; junction bases outside the gene matches: 3. This CDR3 contains 13 residues. CDR1 is GTSNPN, CDR2 SVGIG, per germline (reference sequence).

This chain uses TRBV25-1 with TRBJ1-6, with D tentatively TRBD1 (5 bases). The CDR3 sequence is 13 residues long. Germline values: CDR1 MGHDK, CDR2 SYGVNS. Trimming left V 8 bases short and J 9 bases short, with 14 bases between. In DNA form, the CDR3 reads TGTGCCAGCCAGGGATGGGCGTCTTCACCCCTCCACTTT. Translated, it gives CASQGWASSPLHF.

This clonotype was observed a few times. The genes are TRBV7-3 and TRBJ2-7; possibly TRBD1 for D (5 bases). The length of the CDR3 is 16 residues. Germline CDR1 SGHTA, CDR2 FQGTGA. V dropped 3 bases and J dropped 2 bases, with 17 bases sitting between them. CDR3 residues: CASSFPQGRRAYEQYF. In nucleotides, the CDR3 is TGTGCCAGCAGCTTCCCCCAGGGTCGTCGTGCCTACGAGCAGTACTTC.

This clonotype was recorded many times. V is TRBV14 and J is TRBJ2-1; no clear D gene. The CDR3 is 14 residues long. Trimming left V 0 bases short and J 2 bases short, with 5 bases between. Germline V gene lookup returns CDR1 SGHDN and CDR2 FVKESK. The CDR3 reads CASSQELAYNEQFF. The CDR3 DNA reads TGTGCCAGCAGCCAAGAACTCGCCTACAATGAGCAGTTCTTC.

This clonotype has at least ten counts. The J gene is TRBJ2-3, the V gene TRBV15, with D tentatively TRBD2 (5 bases). This CDR3 comprises 15 residues. Between the trimmed V and J ends, which lost 5 bases and 0 bases, there was a span of 12 bases. CDR1 LNHNV and CDR2 YYDKDF come from the germline V gene (reference sequence). CDR3 residues: CATSARRTSTDTQYF. The CDR3 DNA reads as TGTGCCACCAGCGCCCGGCGGACTAGCACAGATACGCAGTATTTT.